The 11 T cell receptor beta chains presented below share a single source sample, sequenced in a study of blood T cell repertoires in COVID-19. Produced via immunoSEQ multiplex PCR; TCRdb's table is partial and in-frame only. The table has 99,000 or so clones, about four fifths seen once. The sample was peripheral blood. The receptors were sampled from an older woman with acute or convalescent COVID-19.

This rearrangement joins TRBV4-1 to TRBJ2-7; TRBD2 matches at 8 bases. V was pared by 3 bases and J by 1 base, with 11 bases of the junction left unmatched. The length of the CDR3 is 17 residues. Germline-derived CDR1 and CDR2 are MGHRA and YSYEKL. The CDR3 reads CASSHPPRGGQSYEQYF. The CDR3 DNA sequence: TGCGCCAGCAGCCATCCCCCCCGGGGGGGTCAATCCTACGAGCAGTACTTC.

This chain links TRBV7-2 with TRBJ2-6; 10 bases align to TRBD1. The CDR3 spans 17 residues. The V and J ends lost 3 bases and 2 bases, in that order; junction bases with no gene match: 4. CDR1 SGHTA and CDR2 FQGNSA come from the germline V gene. The CDR3 loop is CASSLRQGAAGANVLTF. The DNA of the CDR3 is TGTGCCAGCAGCTTGAGACAGGGGGCGGCTGGGGCCAACGTCCTGACTTTC.

The chain links TRBV21-1 to TRBJ1-2; no check of the table's D call, TRBD1, against the DNA was made. TRBV21-1 is classified as a pseudogene. This CDR3 spans 16 amino acids. The CDR3 region has the DNA TGTGCCAGCAGCATTGAGACAGGGGGCAAGGACTATGGCTACACCTTC. Residues: CASSIETGGKDYGYTF.

The count of this clone is one. The chain carries TRBV19 and TRBJ2-3; 14 bases map to TRBD2. The CDR3 is made up of 15 amino acids. Germline CDR1 is LNHDA and CDR2 is SQIVND (reference sequence). Trimming at V came to 5 bases and at J to 7 bases, leaving 5 bases not matched to a gene. CDR3 sequence (DNA): TGTGCCAGTAGTCAGACTAGCGGGGGGGCAAATACGCAGTATTTT. Translation gives CASSQTSGGANTQYF.

The gene calls are TRBV11-2 and TRBJ2-7; 9 bases map to TRBD2. J was trimmed by 6 bases and V by 1 base; bases with no gene match: 10. The CDR3 is 16 amino acids. Looked up from germline, CDR1 is SGHAT and CDR2 is FQNNGV. This CDR3 reads CASSLVGRGGPREQYF. CDR3 sequence (DNA): TGTGCCAGCAGCTTAGTGGGGCGGGGGGGCCCTCGCGAGCAGTACTTC.

This clone was found a few times. The chain links TRBV29-1 to TRBJ2-2; 9 nucleotides match TRBD1. With 7 bases clipped from V and 5 bases from J, the junction kept 8 bases outside the gene matches. CDR1 is SQVTM and CDR2 is ANQGSEA in the germline V gene. The CDR3 length is 14 residues. CDR3 sequence (DNA): TGCAGCGCCTCGGACAGGGGAGAAACCGGGGAGCTGTTTTTT. Amino acids: CSASDRGETGELFF.

The rearrangement links TRBV6-6 to TRBJ2-7, with TRBD1 identical over 7 bases. The trim removed 3 bases at V and 4 bases at J, leaving 9 bases unmatched. This CDR3 region has 15 residues. CDR1 MNHNY and CDR2 SVGAGI come from the germline V gene (reference sequence). CDR3 DNA: TGTGCCAGCAGTTATTCAGGCCCAGGGGGATACGAGCAGTACTTC. Protein: CASSYSGPGGYEQYF.

The J gene is TRBJ2-1, the V gene TRBV6-8, with 8 bases matching TRBD2. Germline trimming cut 2 bases from V and 0 bases from J; bases unmatched to any gene: 6. CDR1 and CDR2 (germline): MNHGY, SAAAGT. This CDR3 is built from 17 residues. CDR3 coding DNA: TGTGCCAGCAGTTACAGCGGGAGTAAGAGCTCCTACAATGAGCAGTTCTTC. This sequence encodes CASSYSGSKSSYNEQFF.

This chain uses TRBV3-1 (or the pseudogene TRBV3-2) with TRBJ2-3; 11 positions agree with TRBD2. CDR1 and CDR2 from the germline V gene are LGHDT and YNNKEL (reference sequence). Trimming took 3 bases from V and 3 from J; bases not matched to a gene: 11. There are 18 residues in the CDR3. The CDR3 DNA reads as TGTGCCAGCAGCCATGCCCCAACCGGGACTAGCGGTACAGATACGCAGTATTTT. Protein sequence: CASSHAPTGTSGTDTQYF.

This rearrangement joins TRBV19 to TRBJ2-2; the D gene is possibly TRBD1 (6 bases). The CDR3 covers 15 residues. Germline assignment: CDR1 LNHDA and CDR2 SQIVND (reference sequence). Trimming cost V 2 bases and J 5 bases, with 12 bases left between them. For the CDR3, the DNA is TGTGCCAGTAGTATATCTCCCGGACAGACCGGGGAGCTGTTTTTT. It translates to CASSISPGQTGELFF.

The V call is TRBV18, the J call TRBJ1-3; D call uncertain. The ends were cut back, 3 bases at V and 0 bases at J, with 12 bases in the middle. The CDR3 runs 16 residues. The germline V gene encodes CDR1 KGHSH and CDR2 LQKENI. CDR3: CASSPPDIRSGNTIYF. Written as DNA, the CDR3 is TGTGCCAGCTCACCCCCTGACATCCGCTCTGGAAACACCATATATTTT.